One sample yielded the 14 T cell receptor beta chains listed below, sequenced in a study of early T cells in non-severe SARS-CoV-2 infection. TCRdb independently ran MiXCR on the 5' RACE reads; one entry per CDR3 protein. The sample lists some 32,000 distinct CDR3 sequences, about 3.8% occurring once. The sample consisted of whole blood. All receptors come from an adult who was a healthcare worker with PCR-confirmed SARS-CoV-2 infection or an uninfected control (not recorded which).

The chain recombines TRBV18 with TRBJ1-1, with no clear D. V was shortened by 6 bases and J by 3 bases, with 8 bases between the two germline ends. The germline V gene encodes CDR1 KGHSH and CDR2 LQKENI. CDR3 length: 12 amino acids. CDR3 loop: CASSYIDTEAFF. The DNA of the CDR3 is TGTGCCAGCTCCTATATCGACACTGAAGCTTTCTTT.

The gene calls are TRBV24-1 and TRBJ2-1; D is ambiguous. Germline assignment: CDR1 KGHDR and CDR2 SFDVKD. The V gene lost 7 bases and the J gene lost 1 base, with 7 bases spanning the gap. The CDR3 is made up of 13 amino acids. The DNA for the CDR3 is TGTGCCACCAGAGCTGGGTCCTACAATGAGCAGTTCTTC. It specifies CATRAGSYNEQFF.

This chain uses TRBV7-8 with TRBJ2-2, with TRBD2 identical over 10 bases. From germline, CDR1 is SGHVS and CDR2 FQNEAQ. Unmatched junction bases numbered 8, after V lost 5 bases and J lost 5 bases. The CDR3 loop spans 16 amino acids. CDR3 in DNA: TGTGCCAGCAGCATCCCACTAGCGGGGCGGACCGGGGAGCTGTTTTTT. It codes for CASSIPLAGRTGELFF. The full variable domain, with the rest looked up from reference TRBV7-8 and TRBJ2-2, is GAGVSQSPRYKVAKRGQDVALRCDPISGHVSLFWYQQALGQGPEFLTYFQNEAQLDKSGLPSDRFFAERPEGSVSTLKIQRTQQEDSAVYLCASSIPLAGRTGELFFGEGSRLTVL.

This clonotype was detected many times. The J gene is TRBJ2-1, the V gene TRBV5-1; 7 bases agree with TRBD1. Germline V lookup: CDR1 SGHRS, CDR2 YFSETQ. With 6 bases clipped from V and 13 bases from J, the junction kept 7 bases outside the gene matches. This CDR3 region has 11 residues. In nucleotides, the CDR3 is TGCGCCAGCAACGCCTGGGACAGACAGTTCTTC. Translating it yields CASNAWDRQFF.

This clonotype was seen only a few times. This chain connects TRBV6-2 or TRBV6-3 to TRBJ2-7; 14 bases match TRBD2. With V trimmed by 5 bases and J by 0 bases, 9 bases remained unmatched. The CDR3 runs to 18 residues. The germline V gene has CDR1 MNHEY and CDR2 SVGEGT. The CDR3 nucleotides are TGTGCCAGCAGTAAGTCTGCGGGACTAGCGGGAGTCTCCTACGAGCAGTACTTC. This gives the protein CASSKSAGLAGVSYEQYF.

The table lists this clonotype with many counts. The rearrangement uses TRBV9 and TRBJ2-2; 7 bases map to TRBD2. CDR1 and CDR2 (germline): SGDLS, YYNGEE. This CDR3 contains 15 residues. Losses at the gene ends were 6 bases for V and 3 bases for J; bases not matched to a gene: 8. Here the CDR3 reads CASTEGGGYTGELFF. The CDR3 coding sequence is TGTGCCAGCACAGAGGGCGGGGGTTACACCGGGGAGCTGTTTTTT.

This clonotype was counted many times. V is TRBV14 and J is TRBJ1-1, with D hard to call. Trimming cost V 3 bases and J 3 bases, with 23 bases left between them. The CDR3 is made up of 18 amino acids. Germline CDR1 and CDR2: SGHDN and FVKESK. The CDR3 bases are TGTGCCAGCAGCCACGACATATTAATTAACACTCTGGACACTGAAGCTTTCTTT. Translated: CASSHDILINTLDTEAFF.

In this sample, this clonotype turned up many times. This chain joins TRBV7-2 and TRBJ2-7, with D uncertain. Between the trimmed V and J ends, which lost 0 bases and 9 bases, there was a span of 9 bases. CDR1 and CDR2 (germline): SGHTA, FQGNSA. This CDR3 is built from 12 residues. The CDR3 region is CASSLAATSQYF. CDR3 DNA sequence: TGTGCCAGCAGCTTAGCGGCGACGTCGCAGTACTTC.

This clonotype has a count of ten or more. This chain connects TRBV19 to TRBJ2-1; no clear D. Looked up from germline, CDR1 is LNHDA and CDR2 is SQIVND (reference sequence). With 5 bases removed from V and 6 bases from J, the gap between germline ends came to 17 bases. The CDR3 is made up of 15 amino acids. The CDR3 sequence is CASSASAGLSNEQFF. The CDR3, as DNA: TGTGCCAGTAGTGCCTCCGCCGGGCTTAGCAATGAGCAGTTCTTC.

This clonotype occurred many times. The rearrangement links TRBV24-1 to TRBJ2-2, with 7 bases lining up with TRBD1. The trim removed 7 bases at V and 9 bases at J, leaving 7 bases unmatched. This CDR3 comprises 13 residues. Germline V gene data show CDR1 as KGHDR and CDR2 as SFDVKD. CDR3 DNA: TGTGCCACCAGCTCGACAGGGTTGAGGGAGCTGTTTTTT. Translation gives CATSSTGLRELFF.

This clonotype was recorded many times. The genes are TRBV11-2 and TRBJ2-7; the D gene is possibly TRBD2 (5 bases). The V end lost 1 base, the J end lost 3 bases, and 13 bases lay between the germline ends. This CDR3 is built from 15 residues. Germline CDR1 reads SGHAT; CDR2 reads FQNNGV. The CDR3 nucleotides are TGTGCCAGCAGCTTAGTGACGGGAAGGATCTACGAGCAGTACTTC. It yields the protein CASSLVTGRIYEQYF.

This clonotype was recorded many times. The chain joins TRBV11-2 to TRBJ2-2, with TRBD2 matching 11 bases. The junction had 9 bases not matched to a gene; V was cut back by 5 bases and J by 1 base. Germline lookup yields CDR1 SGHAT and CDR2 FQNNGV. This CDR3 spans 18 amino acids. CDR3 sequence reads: CASSPILAGVLNTGELFF. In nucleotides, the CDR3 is TGTGCCAGCAGCCCAATACTAGCGGGGGTCCTGAACACCGGGGAGCTGTTTTTT.

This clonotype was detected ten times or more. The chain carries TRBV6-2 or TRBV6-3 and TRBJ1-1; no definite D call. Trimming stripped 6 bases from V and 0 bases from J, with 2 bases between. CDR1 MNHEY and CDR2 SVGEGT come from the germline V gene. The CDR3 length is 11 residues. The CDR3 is CASRMNTEAFF. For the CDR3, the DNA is TGTGCCAGCAGGATGAACACTGAAGCTTTCTTT.

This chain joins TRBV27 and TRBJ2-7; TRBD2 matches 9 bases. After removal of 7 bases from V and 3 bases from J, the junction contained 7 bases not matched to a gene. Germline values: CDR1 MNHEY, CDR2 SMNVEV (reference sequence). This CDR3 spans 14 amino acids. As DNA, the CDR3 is TGTGCCAGCAAGCCGCTAGCGGGAAACTACGAGCAGTACTTC. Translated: CASKPLAGNYEQYF.